This T cell receptor beta chain is from a study of blood T cell repertoires in COVID-19. Measured with immunoSEQ multiplex PCR; TCRdb has only the in-frame clones, and not every one. The sample lists roughly 330,000 clones; around nine tenths were seen once. The CDR3 extends over 13 amino acids. The V gene end was trimmed by 11 bases and the J gene end by 7 bases; junction bases not matched to a gene: 10. Per germline, CDR1 LNHDA and CDR2 SQIVND (reference sequence). This clone appeared many times. Sequenced input: PBMCs or T cells enriched from blood (not recorded which). The chain combines TRBV19 with TRBJ2-2, with 7 bases identical to TRBD1. This clonotype originated in a woman aged 30 to 39 who had recovered from COVID-19. The CDR3 reads CAGTGTVGGELFF. The CDR3 region has the DNA TGTGCCGGCACCGGGACAGTCGGCGGGGAGCTGTTTTTT.